The source of this T cell receptor beta chain is a study of PD-L1 blockade in urothelial cancer. Study background: Investigators checked blood 3 weeks (second dose) and 6 weeks after treatment start.

CDR1 is MNHEY, CDR2 SMNVEV, per germline (reference sequence). After removal of 3 bases from V and 8 bases from J, the junction contained 6 bases not matched to a gene. This CDR3 is 15 amino acids long. Repertoires were generated with immunoSEQ multiplex PCR, while TCRdb's copy carries only in-frame clones and drops some. The data hold tens of thousands of clones, with roughly nine tenths observed a single time. Urothelial carcinoma, locally advanced or metastatic, affected the patients. On this clone itself: Other DNA sequences in this specimen translate into the identical CDR3.

The sequence was collected from a man aged 55 to 69 with urothelial cancer. The sequenced sample was PBMCs, obtained around atezolizumab (anti-PD-L1) treatment. The chain couples TRBV27 to TRBJ1-4; 10 bases line up with TRBD1. The CDR3 reads CASSFGTGVGEKLFF. The CDR3 DNA reads as TGTGCCAGCAGTTTCGGGACAGGGGTAGGGGAAAAACTGTTTTTT. The complete variable domain, with remaining parts taken from reference TRBV27 and TRBJ1-4, reads EAQVTQNPRYLITVTGKKLTVTCSQNMNHEYMSWYRQDPGLGLRQIYYSMNVEVTDKGDVPEGYKVSRKEKRNFPLILESPSPNQTSLYFCASSFGTGVGEKLFFGSGTQLSVL.